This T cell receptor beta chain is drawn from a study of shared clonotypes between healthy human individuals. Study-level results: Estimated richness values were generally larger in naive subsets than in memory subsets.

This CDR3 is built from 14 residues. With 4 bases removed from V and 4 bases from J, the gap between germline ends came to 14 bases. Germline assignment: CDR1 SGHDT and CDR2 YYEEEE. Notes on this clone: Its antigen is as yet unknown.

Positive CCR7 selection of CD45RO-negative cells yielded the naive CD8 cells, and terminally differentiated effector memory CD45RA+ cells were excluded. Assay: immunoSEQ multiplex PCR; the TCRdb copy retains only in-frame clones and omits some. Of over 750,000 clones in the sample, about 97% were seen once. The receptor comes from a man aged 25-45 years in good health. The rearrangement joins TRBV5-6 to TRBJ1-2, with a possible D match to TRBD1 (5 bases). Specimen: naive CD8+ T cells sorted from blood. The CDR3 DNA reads TGTGCCAGCAGCAACCCACCGGACATCTATGGCTACACCTTC. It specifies CASSNPPDIYGYTF. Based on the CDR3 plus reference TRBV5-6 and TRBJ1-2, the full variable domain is DAGVTQSPTHLIKTRGQQVTLRCSPKSGHDTVSWYQQALGQGPQFIFQYYEEEERQRGNFPDRFSGHQFPNYSSELNVNALLLGDSALYLCASSNPPDIYGYTFGSGTRLTVV.